This T cell receptor (beta chain) was retrieved from a study of early T cells in non-severe SARS-CoV-2 infection. Study at large: Sequencing input comprised bulk RNA from unsorted whole blood; chain pairing was not available.

Germline-derived CDR1 and CDR2 are SGHVS and FNYEAQ. This CDR3 region has 12 residues. V dropped 3 bases and J dropped 1 base, with 3 bases sitting between them. Individual cDNA molecules carried attached unique molecular identifiers. TCRdb re-called the 5' RACE reads with MiXCR, one entry per CDR3 protein. The table records fewer than 30,000 distinct CDR3 sequences, 5% to 6.5% of them present only once. The material sequenced was whole blood. The sequence came from an adult who was a healthcare worker with PCR-confirmed SARS-CoV-2 infection or an uninfected control (not recorded which). This chain joins TRBV7-6 and TRBJ2-5; no clear D gene. CDR3 coding DNA: TGTGCCAGCAGCTTGGCCCAAGAGACCCAGTACTTC. Translating it yields CASSLAQETQYF.